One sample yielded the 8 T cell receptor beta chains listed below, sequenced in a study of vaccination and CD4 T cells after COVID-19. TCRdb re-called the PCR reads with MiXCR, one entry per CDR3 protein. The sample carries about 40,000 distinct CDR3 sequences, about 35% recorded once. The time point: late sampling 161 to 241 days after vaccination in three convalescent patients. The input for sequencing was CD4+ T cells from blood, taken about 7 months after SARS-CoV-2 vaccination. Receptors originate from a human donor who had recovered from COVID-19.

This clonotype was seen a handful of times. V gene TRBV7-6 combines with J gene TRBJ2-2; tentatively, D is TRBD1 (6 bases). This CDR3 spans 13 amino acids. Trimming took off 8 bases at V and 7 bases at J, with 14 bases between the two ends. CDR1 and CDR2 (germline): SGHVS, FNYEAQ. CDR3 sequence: CASGRGMGGELFF. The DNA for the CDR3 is TGTGCCAGCGGCAGGGGAATGGGCGGGGAGCTGTTTTTT.

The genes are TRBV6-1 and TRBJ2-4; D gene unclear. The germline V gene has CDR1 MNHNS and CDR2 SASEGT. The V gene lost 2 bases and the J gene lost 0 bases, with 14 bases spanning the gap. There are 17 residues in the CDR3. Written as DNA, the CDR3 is TGTGCCAGCAGTGAATCCCGAGTGGCCTTAGCCAAAAACATTCAGTACTTC. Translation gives CASSESRVALAKNIQYF.

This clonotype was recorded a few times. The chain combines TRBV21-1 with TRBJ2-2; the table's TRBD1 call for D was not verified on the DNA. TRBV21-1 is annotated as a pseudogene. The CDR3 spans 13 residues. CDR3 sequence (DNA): TGTGCCAGCAGCACTACAGGCACCGGGGAGCTGTTTTTT. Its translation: CASSTTGTGELFF.

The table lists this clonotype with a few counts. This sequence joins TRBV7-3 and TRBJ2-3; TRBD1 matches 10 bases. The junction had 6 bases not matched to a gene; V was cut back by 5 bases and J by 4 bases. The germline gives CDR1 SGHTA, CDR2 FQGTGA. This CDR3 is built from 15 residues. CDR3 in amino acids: CASSPTGGEADTQYF. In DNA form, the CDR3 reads TGTGCCAGCAGCCCGACAGGGGGCGAAGCAGATACGCAGTATTTT.

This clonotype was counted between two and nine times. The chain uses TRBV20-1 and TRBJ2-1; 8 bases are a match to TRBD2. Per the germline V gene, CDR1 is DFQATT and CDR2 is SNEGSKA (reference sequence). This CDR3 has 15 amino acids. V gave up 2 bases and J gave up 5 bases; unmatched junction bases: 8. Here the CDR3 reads CSARKGTSGNNEQFF. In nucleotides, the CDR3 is TGCAGTGCTAGAAAGGGTACTAGCGGAAACAATGAGCAGTTCTTC.

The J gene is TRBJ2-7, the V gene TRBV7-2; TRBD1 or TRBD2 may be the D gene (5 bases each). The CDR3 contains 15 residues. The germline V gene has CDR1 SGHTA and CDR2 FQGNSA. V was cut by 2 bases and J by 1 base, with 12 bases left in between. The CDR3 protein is CASSLSRGRSYEQYF. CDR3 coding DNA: TGTGCCAGCAGCTTATCTCGGGGCAGGTCCTACGAGCAGTACTTC.

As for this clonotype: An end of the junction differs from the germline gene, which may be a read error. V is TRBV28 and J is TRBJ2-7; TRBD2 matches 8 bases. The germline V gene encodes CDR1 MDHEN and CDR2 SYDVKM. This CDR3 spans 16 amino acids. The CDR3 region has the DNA TGTGCCAGCGGTTTCGATCGACTACGCGGGAGGTACGAGCAGTACTTC. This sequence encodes CASGFDRLRGRYEQYF. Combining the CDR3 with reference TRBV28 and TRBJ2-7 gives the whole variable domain DVKVTQSSRYLVKRTGEKVFLECVQDMDHENMFWYRQDPGLGLRLIYFSYDVKMKEKGDIPEGYSVSREKKERFSLILESASTNQTSMYLCASGFDRLRGRYEQYFGPGTRLTVT.

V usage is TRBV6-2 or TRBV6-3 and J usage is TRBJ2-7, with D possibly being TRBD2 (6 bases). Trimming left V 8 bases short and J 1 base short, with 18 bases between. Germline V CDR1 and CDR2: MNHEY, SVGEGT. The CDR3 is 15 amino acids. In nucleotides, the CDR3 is TGTGCCAGCCATACGGATGGTAGCGGTTCCTACGAGCAGTACTTC. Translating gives CASHTDGSGSYEQYF.